This T cell receptor beta chain is from a study of blood T cell repertoires in COVID-19. Study background: Sites in the United States, Italy and Spain provided acute and convalescent COVID-19 samples. T cells, B-cell-depleted T cells, or PBMCs provided the cDNA or gDNA that served as material.

The J segment lost 7 bases and the V segment lost 6 bases, leaving 5 bases of the junction unmatched. The germline V gene has CDR1 MDHEN and CDR2 SYDVKM. The CDR3 is 14 residues long. Clones were read by immunoSEQ multiplex PCR, and TCRdb kept only the in-frame ones, dropping some. The data show about 60,000 clones, around 88% seen once. The TCR sequence derives from a man aged 60-69 years with acute or convalescent COVID-19. V usage is TRBV28 and J usage is TRBJ1-6; 8 bases are shared with TRBD1. Material: peripheral blood. In DNA form, the CDR3 reads TGTGCCAGCAGACCGGGACAGGCGAATTCACCCCTCCACTTT. Translation: CASRPGQANSPLHF.